The 13 T cell receptor beta chains listed next were all sequenced from one sample in a study of T-cell reconstitution after alpha-beta-depleted transplantation in children. For TCRbeta, the library was prepared with unique molecular identifiers. MiXCR, applied by TCRdb to the PCR reads, yields one record per CDR3 protein. The table records about 400,000 distinct CDR3 sequences, approximately 20% of them present only once. Here the sequenced sample was PBMCs from the stem cell graft donor, taken from the stem cell graft. The receptors originated from a human donor who donated a stem cell graft to a child with acute myeloid leukemia.

V gene TRBV28 combines with J gene TRBJ2-1, with D uncertain. This CDR3 is 13 amino acids long. Germline V gene data show CDR1 as MDHEN and CDR2 as SYDVKM. Between the trimmed V and J ends, which lost 11 bases and 7 bases, there was a span of 18 bases. The CDR3 DNA reads as TGTGCCGCTAATAGGGCAGCCCCTAATGAGCAGTTCTTC. This encodes CAANRAAPNEQFF.

This clonotype was counted only a few times. The chain is built from TRBV6-5 and TRBJ2-7, with a tentative D call TRBD2 (5 bases). Germline values: CDR1 MNHEY, CDR2 SVGAGI. V was shortened by 0 bases and J by 0 bases, with 9 bases between the two germline ends. The CDR3 extends over 15 amino acids. CDR3: CASSYSGDLSYEQYF. DNA of the CDR3: TGTGCCAGCAGTTACTCGGGAGATCTCTCCTACGAGCAGTACTTC.

This chain links TRBV7-3 with TRBJ2-2, with TRBD1 as a possible D gene (5 bases). V lost 3 bases to trimming and J lost 4 bases, with 15 bases between them. The CDR3 loop spans 16 amino acids. Germline lookup yields CDR1 SGHTA and CDR2 FQGTGA. CDR3 bases: TGTGCCAGCAGCTTGAAGGTGGGGCACGGCACCGGGGAGCTGTTTTTT. Translating it yields CASSLKVGHGTGELFF.

This chain connects TRBV20-1 to TRBJ2-5; TRBD2 is a possible D gene (7 bases). The CDR3 length is 14 residues. The V and J ends lost 6 bases and 5 bases respectively, with 19 bases between them. CDR1 DFQATT and CDR2 SNEGSKA come from the germline V gene (reference sequence). The CDR3 DNA follows: TGCAGTGCCCGGGGGAGGGGGAGCCTTGAGACCCAGTACTTC. As protein: CSARGRGSLETQYF.

This clonotype was observed many times. This chain links TRBV7-9 with TRBJ2-1; the D call may be TRBD1 or TRBD2 (6 bases each). Trimming stripped 0 bases from V and 7 bases from J, with 10 bases between. This CDR3 contains 14 residues. Germline CDR1 and CDR2: SEHNR and FQNEAQ (reference sequence). The CDR3 DNA sequence: TGTGCCAGCAGCTTAGCGGAAGGGGGGAATGAGCAGTTCTTC. Its protein product is CASSLAEGGNEQFF.

The rearrangement uses TRBV29-1 and TRBJ2-1; D gene unclear. Germline assignment: CDR1 SQVTM and CDR2 ANQGSEA. The V end lost 1 base, the J end lost 6 bases, and 13 bases lay between the germline ends. The CDR3 has 14 residues. The CDR3 coding sequence is TGCAGCGTTGAAGTGAGCCCGGCTAGCAATGAGCAGTTCTTC. Translated: CSVEVSPASNEQFF.

This CDR3 is CASSPMTSGPYEQYF. DNA for the CDR3: TGTGCCAGCAGCCCGATGACTAGCGGCCCGTACGAGCAGTACTTC. The chain uses TRBV7-2 and TRBJ2-7, with 9 positions matching TRBD2. CDR3 length equals 15 residues. CDR1 SGHTA and CDR2 FQGNSA come from the germline V gene. V was pared by 5 bases and J by 4 bases, with 9 bases of the junction left unmatched. Full variable domain (rest looked up from reference TRBV7-2 and TRBJ2-7): GAGVSQSPSNKVTEKGKDVELRCDPISGHTALYWYRQSLGQGLEFLIYFQGNSAPDKSGLPSDRFSAERTGGSVSTLTIQRTQQEDSAVYLCASSPMTSGPYEQYFGPGTRLTVT.

The table lists this clonotype with a few counts. The chain's CDR3 is CASSYTPESSYNEQFF. CDR3 coding DNA: TGTGCCAGCAGTTACACCCCTGAAAGCTCCTACAATGAGCAGTTCTTC. The chain combines TRBV6-5 with TRBJ2-1; D remains ambiguous. Trimming removed 2 bases at V and 0 bases at J, with 11 bases between. Germline lookup yields CDR1 MNHEY and CDR2 SVGAGI. The CDR3 totals 16 residues.

This clonotype appeared many times. This CDR3 reads CASRNSGTPAFF. DNA of the CDR3: TGTGCCAGCAGAAATTCCGGGACCCCGGCCTTCTTC. The chain has TRBV12-3 or TRBV12-4 and TRBJ2-1; perhaps D is TRBD1 or TRBD2 (5 bases each). The CDR3 totals 12 residues. Trimming pared 6 bases from V and 16 bases from J, leaving 19 bases between.

The rearrangement joins TRBV20-1 to TRBJ2-3; possibly TRBD2 for D (6 bases). The germline V and J ends were trimmed by 4 bases and 5 bases, with 16 bases remaining between them. The CDR3 spans 14 residues. Germline V lookup: CDR1 DFQATT, CDR2 SNEGSKA (reference sequence). In DNA form, the CDR3 reads TGCAGTGCTATTTACGGGGGAACGGGAGATACGCAGTATTTT. Encoded protein: CSAIYGGTGDTQYF.

The genes are TRBV4-1 and TRBJ1-1; D may be TRBD1 (5 bases). The CDR3 runs 15 residues. Per the germline V gene, CDR1 is MGHRA and CDR2 is YSYEKL. The V end was cut by 3 bases, the J end by 5 bases, with 16 bases between. CDR3 DNA sequence: TGCGCCAGCAGCCAGGGGTTCGGGGGAGGGACTGAAGCTTTCTTT. Protein sequence: CASSQGFGGGTEAFF.

In its sample, this clonotype was seen a few times. V gene TRBV5-1 combines with J gene TRBJ2-1; the D gene is possibly TRBD2 (6 bases). The germline V gene encodes CDR1 SGHRS and CDR2 YFSETQ. Trimming shortened V by 4 bases and J by 7 bases, and 18 bases separated the two germline ends. The CDR3 loop spans 15 amino acids. This CDR3 reads CASSGGTLVLNEQFF. CDR3 nucleotides: TGCGCCAGCAGCGGGGGGACGCTGGTCTTAAATGAGCAGTTCTTC.

This clonotype was recorded many times. This chain joins TRBV1 and TRBJ2-5; the DNA was not compared with TRBD2, the D call given in the table. TRBV1 is described as a pseudogene. The CDR3 runs to 14 residues. The CDR3 bases are TGCACCAGGGCGACTAGCGGAATAGAAGAGACCCAGTACTTC. This encodes CTRATSGIEETQYF.